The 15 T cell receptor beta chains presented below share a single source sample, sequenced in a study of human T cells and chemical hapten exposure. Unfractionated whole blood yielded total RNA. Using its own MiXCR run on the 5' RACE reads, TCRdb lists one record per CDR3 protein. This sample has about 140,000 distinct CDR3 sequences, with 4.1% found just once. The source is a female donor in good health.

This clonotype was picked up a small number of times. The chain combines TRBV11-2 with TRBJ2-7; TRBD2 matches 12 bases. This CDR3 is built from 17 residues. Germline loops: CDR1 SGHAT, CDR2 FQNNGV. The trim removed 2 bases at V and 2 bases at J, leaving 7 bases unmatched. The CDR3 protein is CASSLHSRTSGAYEQYF. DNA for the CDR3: TGTGCCAGCAGCTTACATTCTAGGACTAGCGGGGCCTACGAGCAGTACTTC.

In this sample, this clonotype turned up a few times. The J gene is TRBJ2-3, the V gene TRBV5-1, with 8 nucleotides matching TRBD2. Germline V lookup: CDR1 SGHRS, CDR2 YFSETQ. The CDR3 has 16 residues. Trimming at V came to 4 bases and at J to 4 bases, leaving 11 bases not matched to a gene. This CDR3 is CASSPNPGLGADTQYF. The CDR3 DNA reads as TGCGCCAGCAGCCCTAATCCGGGACTAGGGGCAGATACGCAGTATTTT. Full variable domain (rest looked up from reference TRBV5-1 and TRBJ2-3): KAGVTQTPRYLIKTRGQQVTLSCSPISGHRSVSWYQQTPGQGLQFLFEYFSETQRNKGNFPGRFSGRQFSNSRSEMNVSTLELGDSALYLCASSPNPGLGADTQYFGPGTRLTVL.

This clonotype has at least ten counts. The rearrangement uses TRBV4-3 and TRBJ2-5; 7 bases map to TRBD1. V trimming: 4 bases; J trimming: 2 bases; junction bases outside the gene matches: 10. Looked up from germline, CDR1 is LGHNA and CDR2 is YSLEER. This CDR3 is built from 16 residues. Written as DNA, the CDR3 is TGCGCCAGCAGCCTGCCGAGGACAGGTTCTCAAGAGACCCAGTACTTC. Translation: CASSLPRTGSQETQYF.

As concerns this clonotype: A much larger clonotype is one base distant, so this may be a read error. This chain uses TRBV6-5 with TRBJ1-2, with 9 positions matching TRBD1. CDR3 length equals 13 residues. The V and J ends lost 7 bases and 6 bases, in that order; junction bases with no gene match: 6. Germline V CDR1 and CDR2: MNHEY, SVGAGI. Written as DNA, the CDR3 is TGTGCCAGCAACAGGGGGCGGGGGGATGGCTACACCTTC. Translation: CASNRGRGDGYTF.

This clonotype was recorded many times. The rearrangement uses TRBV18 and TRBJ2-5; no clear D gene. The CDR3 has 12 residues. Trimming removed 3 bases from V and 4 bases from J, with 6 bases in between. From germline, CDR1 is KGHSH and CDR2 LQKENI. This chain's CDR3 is CASSPIRETQYF. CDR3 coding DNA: TGTGCCAGCTCACCTATTCGAGAGACCCAGTACTTC.

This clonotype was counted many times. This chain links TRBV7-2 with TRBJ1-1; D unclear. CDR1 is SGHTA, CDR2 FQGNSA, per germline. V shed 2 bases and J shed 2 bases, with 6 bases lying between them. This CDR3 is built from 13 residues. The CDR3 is CASSLNGNTEAFF. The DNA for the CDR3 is TGTGCCAGCAGCTTAAACGGCAACACTGAAGCTTTCTTT.

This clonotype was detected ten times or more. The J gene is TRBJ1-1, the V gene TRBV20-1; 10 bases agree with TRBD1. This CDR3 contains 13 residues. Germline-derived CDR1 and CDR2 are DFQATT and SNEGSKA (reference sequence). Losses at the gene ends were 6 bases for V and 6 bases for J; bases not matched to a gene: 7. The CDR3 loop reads CSARDRGWSEAFF. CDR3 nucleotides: TGCAGTGCGAGGGACAGGGGATGGTCTGAAGCTTTCTTT.

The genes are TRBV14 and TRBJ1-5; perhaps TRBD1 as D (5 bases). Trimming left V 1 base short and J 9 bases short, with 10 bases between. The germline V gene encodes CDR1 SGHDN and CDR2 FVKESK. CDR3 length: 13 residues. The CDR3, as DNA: TGTGCCAGCAGCCAAGGGGGGGGTCGGCCCCAGCATTTT. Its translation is CASSQGGGRPQHF.

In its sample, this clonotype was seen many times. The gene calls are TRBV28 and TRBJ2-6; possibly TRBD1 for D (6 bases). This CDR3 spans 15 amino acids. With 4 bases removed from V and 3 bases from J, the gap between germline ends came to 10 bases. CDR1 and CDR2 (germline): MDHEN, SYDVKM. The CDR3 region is CASSSGARGANVLTF. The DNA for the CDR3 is TGTGCCAGCAGTTCAGGGGCGCGTGGGGCCAACGTCCTGACTTTC.

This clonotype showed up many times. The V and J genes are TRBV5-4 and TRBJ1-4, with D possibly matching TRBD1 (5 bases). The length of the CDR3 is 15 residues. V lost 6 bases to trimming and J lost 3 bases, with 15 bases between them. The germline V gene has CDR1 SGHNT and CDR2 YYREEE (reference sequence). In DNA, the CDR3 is TGTGCCAGCAAACCCGTGGGGGGTTCTAATGAAAAACTGTTTTTT. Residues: CASKPVGGSNEKLFF.

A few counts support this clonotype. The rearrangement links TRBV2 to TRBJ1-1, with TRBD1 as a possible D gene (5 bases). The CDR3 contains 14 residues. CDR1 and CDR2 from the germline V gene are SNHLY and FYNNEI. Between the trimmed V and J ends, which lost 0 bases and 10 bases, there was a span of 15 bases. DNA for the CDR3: TGTGCCAGCAGTGAAGCGGCAAGGGGTTCAGGAGCTTTCTTT. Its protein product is CASSEAARGSGAFF.

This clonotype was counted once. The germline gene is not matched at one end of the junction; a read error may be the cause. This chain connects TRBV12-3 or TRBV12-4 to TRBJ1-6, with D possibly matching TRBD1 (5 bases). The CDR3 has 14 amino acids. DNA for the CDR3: TGTGCCAGCAGTTTTCAGGGTACCCATGCACCCCACCACTTT. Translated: CASSFQGTHAPHHF.

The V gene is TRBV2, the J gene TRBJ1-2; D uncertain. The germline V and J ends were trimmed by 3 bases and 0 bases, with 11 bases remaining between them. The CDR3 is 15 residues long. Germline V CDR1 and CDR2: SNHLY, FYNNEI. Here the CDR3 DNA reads TGTGCCAGCAGTGAGGAGGCCGCGGCTAACTATGGCTACACCTTC. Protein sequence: CASSEEAAANYGYTF. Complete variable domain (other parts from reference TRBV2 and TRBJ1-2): EPEVTQTPSHQVTQMGQEVILRCVPISNHLYFYWYRQILGQKVEFLVSFYNNEISEKSEIFDDQFSVERPDGSNFTLKIRSTKLEDSAMYFCASSEEAAANYGYTFGSGTRLTVV.

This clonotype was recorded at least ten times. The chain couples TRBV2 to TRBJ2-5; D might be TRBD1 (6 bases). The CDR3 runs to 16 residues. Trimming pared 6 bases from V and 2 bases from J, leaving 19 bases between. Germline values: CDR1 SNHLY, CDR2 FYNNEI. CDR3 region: CASRDLMRTAQETQYF. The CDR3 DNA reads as TGTGCCAGCAGGGACTTAATGCGGACAGCGCAAGAGACCCAGTACTTC.

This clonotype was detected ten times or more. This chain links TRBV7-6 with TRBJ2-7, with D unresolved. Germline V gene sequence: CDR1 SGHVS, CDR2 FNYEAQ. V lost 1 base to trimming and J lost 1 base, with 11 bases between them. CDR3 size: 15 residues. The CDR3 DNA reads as TGTGCCAGCAGCTTAGGGGGTTACGGGTCCTACGAGCAGTACTTC. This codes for CASSLGGYGSYEQYF.